This record covers a single TCR beta chain. Its antigen is unknown. Base quality data are lacking; no much larger clone is found one base away. Graves' hyperthyroidism was defined as stable when no progression to ophthalmopathy occurred over 18 months of follow-up. Hyperthyroidism patients were newly diagnosed, had a disease duration of under 2 months, and were aged 18 to 65 years. The study excluded patients with uncontrolled infections, other autoimmune diseases, pregnancy or lactation. Clinical symptoms, serum thyroxine and TRAb, thyroid ultrasound, and orbital computed tomography formed the basis for the diagnoses. Total RNA was extracted with Trizol reagent, and quality was checked on an Agilent 2100 Bioanalyzer. V is reduced by 3 bases and J by 6 bases, leaving a spacing of 11 bases between them. Taken from the germline V gene (reference sequence), the CDR1 and CDR2 loops are MNHNY and SVGAGI. The CDR3 contains 13 residues, cysteine and phenylalanine counted. Only the CDR3 DNA stays, 39 bases, in frame from base 1.

The sample is drawn from a study of T cells in Graves' hyperthyroidism and ophthalmopathy (dated by TCRdb to between 2019 and 2020). Context from the whole study: To identify TCR V-J signatures that set the groups apart, the researchers used a discovery cohort of approximately 98 patients, made up of 40 to 45 with Graves' ophthalmopathy and 57 with stable Graves' hyperthyroidism. Prospective prediction of ophthalmopathy was tested in an independent validation cohort consisting of some 20 hyperthyroidism patients and about 17 patients who later progressed to ophthalmopathy. The 75 to 100 discovery patients were randomly split 7:3 into training and test sets. In over five Graves' hyperthyroidism patients, the study also compared T-cell repertoires from thyroid tissue with T-cell repertoires from blood. After blood sampling, hyperthyroidism patients were treated with methimazole at a starting dose of 30 mg daily, and ophthalmopathy patients were treated with high-dose intravenous methylprednisolone. According to the paper, TCR Vbeta CDR3 sequencing was carried out on 135 peripheral blood samples, which came from 40 to 45 ophthalmopathy, about 75 hyperthyroidism and roughly 17 progressor patients. What the study reported, not specific to this receptor: A 13 V-J signature model separated ophthalmopathy from stable hyperthyroidism, with approximately 87% sensitivity and approximately 81% specificity in cross-validation and 80%/75% in testing. In validation, the model predicted progression to ophthalmopathy a median of roughly 6.1 months before onset, with around 70% sensitivity and about 72% specificity. Sample size was not statistically predetermined, and investigators were not blinded to group allocation. Most expanded thyroid clonotypes (frequency above 0.001) were also detected in blood, suggesting blood repertoires may reflect thyroid immune responses.

TCR beta CDR3 regions were amplified from RNA transcripts. The TCR CDR3 was subjected to a first round of RT-PCR using the HTBI primer set and the Qiagen OneStep RT-PCR kit. The libraries were constructed in a second round of multiplex PCR and then size-selected and purified. Sequencing of the libraries was done on an Illumina HiSeq2000 using paired-end 100 bp reads. Under the source paper's analysis protocol: SOAPnuke was used to process the raw data, throwing out any read that contained adapters or uncalled bases, had a mean Phred below 15, or lacked an exact constant-primer or identifier match. High-quality paired reads were merged using COPE v1.2.5, and each unique nucleotide sequence was defined as a clonotype. MiTCR v1.1 was used to align clonotypes to the IMGT TRBV, TRBD and TRBJ reference segments. Only V-J combinations with frequency above 0.0001, covering about 99% of repertoires, were analysed. The TCS score was defined as the ratio of F50 (clonal expansion) to E x V (chaos), calculated using BLOSUM62-based TCRdist between CDR3 peptides within each V-J. Welch's t-statistics and random forest reduced some 510 V-J features to fewer than 15, which were used in a naive Bayes classifier (R e1071). In-frame beta chains were kept once TCRdb had trimmed the public reads at Q25 with fastp and called clones with MiXCR. For every CDR3 protein sequence, its rows merge into one entry that carries the most common genes and DNA. TCRdb, rather than the study authors, made the V and J calls. In all, the sample holds hundreds of thousands of distinct CDR3 sequences, and 46% of those were seen once. The ten biggest clones cover just under 8.5% of the sample.

This chain joins TRBV6-6 to TRBJ1-2; TRBD1 is a possible D gene, resting on 6 matching bases. Sequenced input: peripheral blood or thyroid tissue (not recorded which). The TCR originated in a woman between 18 and 29 years old with Graves' hyperthyroidism. Donor details come from another sample of the same person, matched by shared clones. The nucleotides are TGTGCCAGCAGTTATTCGGACAGCCATGGCTACACCTTC. Translated, this is CASSYSDSHGYTF.